One and the same sample provided the 9 T cell receptor beta chains below, sequenced in a study of blood T cell repertoires in COVID-19 (dated by TCRdb to about 2020). Libraries were constructed by the immunoSEQ multiplex PCR assay. This immuneACCESS table, as held by TCRdb, lists in-frame sequences with V and J called but not all clones. Of the missing ones, under half trace to an unresolved V gene in checked studies; the others have no known cause. The sample table records about 200,000 clones; 65% to 85% of these occur just once. The top ten clones comprise 13% of the sample. Sequences were obtained from peripheral blood. These receptors originate from a human donor in a cohort sampled during active COVID-19.

This clone was seen a single time. The chain carries TRBV7-9 and TRBJ2-7; 10 positions agree with TRBD1. The J segment lost 4 bases and the V segment lost 5 bases, leaving 11 bases of the junction unmatched. From germline, CDR1 is SEHNR and CDR2 FQNEAQ (reference sequence). The CDR3 contains 16 residues. CDR3 bases: TGTGCCAGCAGCCCCCCGGTGGGACAGGGGATGTACGAGCAGTACTTC. Translating gives CASSPPVGQGMYEQYF.

V and J are TRBV2 and TRBJ1-3; no reliable D call. V lost 6 bases to trimming and J lost 0 bases, with 6 bases between them. There are 13 residues in the CDR3. The germline V gene has CDR1 SNHLY and CDR2 FYNNEI. CDR3 in amino acids: CASRRSSGNTIYF. CDR3 in DNA: TGTGCCAGCAGAAGGAGCTCTGGAAACACCATATATTTT.

The rearrangement joins TRBV6-5 to TRBJ2-1; D might be TRBD1 (6 bases). V gave up 5 bases and J gave up 15 bases, with 14 bases separating them. CDR3 length: 11 amino acids. CDR1 MNHEY and CDR2 SVGAGI come from the germline V gene. CDR3 loop: CASSRGTRTFF. The DNA of the CDR3 is TGTGCCAGCAGTCGAGGGACACGGACGTTCTTC.

This rearrangement joins TRBV6-5 to TRBJ2-3; D is unresolved. The CDR3 contains 14 residues. CDR1 is MNHEY, CDR2 SVGAGI, per germline. V was shortened by 6 bases and J by 6 bases, with 16 bases between the two germline ends. Here the CDR3 reads CASSSPDIADTQYF. The CDR3 nucleotides read TGTGCCAGCAGCTCCCCTGATATTGCGGATACGCAGTATTTT.

The gene calls are TRBV28 and TRBJ2-1; the match to TRBD2 covers 14 bases. Per germline, CDR1 MDHEN and CDR2 SYDVKM. J lost 13 bases, V lost 4 bases, and 3 bases had no gene match. This CDR3 has 13 residues. The CDR3 coding sequence is TGTGCCAGCAGTTGGACTAGCGGGAGGACTCAGTTCTTC. Translated: CASSWTSGRTQFF.

The rearrangement uses TRBV2 and TRBJ2-3; TRBD2 matches at 8 bases. CDR3 length: 18 residues. Germline values: CDR1 SNHLY, CDR2 FYNNEI. V was clipped by 3 bases and J by 3 bases; unmatched bases: 14. This CDR3 reads CASSDETRTRGGTDTQYF. CDR3 nucleotide sequence: TGTGCCAGCAGTGACGAGACAAGAACACGGGGGGGTACAGATACGCAGTATTTT. Full variable domain (rest looked up from reference TRBV2 and TRBJ2-3): EPEVTQTPSHQVTQMGQEVILRCVPISNHLYFYWYRQILGQKVEFLVSFYNNEISEKSEIFDDQFSVERPDGSNFTLKIRSTKLEDSAMYFCASSDETRTRGGTDTQYFGPGTRLTVL.

The chain combines TRBV6-4 with TRBJ1-5, with a tentative D call TRBD1 (5 bases). The CDR3 contains 13 residues. The germline V and J ends were trimmed by 6 bases and 1 base, with 7 bases remaining between them. Per the germline V gene, CDR1 is MRHNA and CDR2 is SNTAGT. This chain's CDR3 is CASSQGSNQPQHF. CDR3 DNA sequence: TGTGCCAGCAGCCAGGGCAGCAATCAGCCCCAGCATTTT.

The chain employs TRBV7-3 and TRBJ2-5, with 11 bases matching TRBD2. The junction had 6 bases not matched to a gene; V was cut back by 5 bases and J by 4 bases. The CDR3 covers 15 residues. Germline loops: CDR1 SGHTA, CDR2 FQGTGA. The CDR3 is CASSPTTSGAETQYF. Here the CDR3 DNA reads TGTGCCAGCAGCCCGACGACTAGCGGGGCAGAGACCCAGTACTTC.

This chain joins TRBV28 and TRBJ2-6; 10 positions agree with TRBD1. Trimming removed 10 bases from V and 2 bases from J; junction bases left unmatched: 11. There are 17 residues in the CDR3. CDR1 is MDHEN and CDR2 is SYDVKM in the germline V gene. The CDR3 reads CATNVLTGGPGANVLTF. The CDR3 bases are TGTGCCACCAATGTCTTGACAGGGGGCCCTGGGGCCAACGTCCTGACTTTC.